The 20 T cell receptor beta chains below were found in one sample sequenced in a study of T cells in Graves' hyperthyroidism and ophthalmopathy. From RNA transcripts, TCR beta CDR3 regions were amplified. A set of HTBI primers served as the primers for a first-round RT-PCR of the TCR CDR3. TCRdb processed the multiplex PCR reads anew with MiXCR; each CDR3 protein has one entry. This sample has under 250,000 distinct CDR3 sequences, with roughly 17% found just once. Specimen: blood. Every receptor here comes from a man aged 45-65 years with Graves' hyperthyroidism.

This CDR3 is CAISESASGDEQFF. The CDR3 nucleotides are TGTGCCATCAGTGAGTCGGCTAGCGGGGATGAGCAGTTCTTC. This rearrangement joins TRBV10-3 to TRBJ2-1; the match to TRBD2 covers 9 bases. Germline CDR1 ENHRY, CDR2 SYGVKD. J was trimmed by 8 bases and V by 0 bases; bases with no gene match: 2. The CDR3 sequence is 14 residues long.

V usage is TRBV14 and J usage is TRBJ2-1; D unresolved. V was clipped by 4 bases and J by 3 bases, with 7 bases between them. This CDR3 contains 13 residues. CDR1 is SGHDN, CDR2 FVKESK, per germline. CDR3 DNA: TGTGCCAGCAGCCCCAGGTACTACAATGAGCAGTTCTTC. Protein product: CASSPRYYNEQFF.

This clonotype was recorded at least ten times. In DNA, the CDR3 is TGTGCCAGCACCTCTTATTGGGGAACGGGTTCTGCGGGGACCCAGTACTTC. Amino acids: CASTSYWGTGSAGTQYF. The V gene is TRBV28, the J gene TRBJ2-5; a weak D match, TRBD2 (5 bases). This CDR3 contains 17 residues. Between the trimmed V and J ends, which lost 7 bases and 7 bases, there was a span of 28 bases. Germline CDR1 MDHEN, CDR2 SYDVKM.

The gene calls are TRBV5-5 and TRBJ1-1; tentative D call: TRBD1 (5 bases). V was pared by 4 bases and J by 1 base, with 11 bases between. Germline V gene sequence: CDR1 SGHKS, CDR2 YYEKEE (reference sequence). CDR3 length: 14 amino acids. DNA for the CDR3: TGTGCCAGCAGCCCGGGGCCCCGGAACACTGAAGCTTTCTTT. Translation: CASSPGPRNTEAFF.

Many counts were recorded for this clonotype. The chain combines TRBV7-2 with TRBJ1-5; a weak D match, TRBD1 (5 bases). Trimming shortened V by 1 base and J by 1 base, and 11 bases separated the two germline ends. In germline, CDR1 is SGHTA, CDR2 FQGNSA. The CDR3 extends over 16 amino acids. This CDR3 is CASSLGGRQSNQPQHF. The CDR3 bases are TGTGCCAGCAGCTTAGGGGGAAGACAGAGCAATCAGCCCCAGCATTTT.

This clonotype was counted many times. This chain joins TRBV28 and TRBJ2-1, with 11 bases fitting TRBD2. Germline trimming cut 8 bases from V and 1 base from J; bases unmatched to any gene: 19. The CDR3 length is 20 residues. Germline V gene data show CDR1 as MDHEN and CDR2 as SYDVKM. DNA for the CDR3: TGTGCCAGCCCCGCCCCGGGACTAGCGGTCCTTAAGGGGTCCTACAATGAGCAGTTCTTC. Encoded protein: CASPAPGLAVLKGSYNEQFF.

This clonotype was detected only a few times. This chain uses TRBV6-6 with TRBJ1-5; a possible D gene is TRBD1 (5 bases). Germline values: CDR1 MNHNY, CDR2 SVGAGI (reference sequence). The V end was cut by 2 bases, the J end by 1 base, with 9 bases between. The length of the CDR3 is 15 residues. CDR3 nucleotides: TGTGCCAGCAGTTACCTCAGGGTGAGCAATCAGCCCCAGCATTTT. The encoded protein is CASSYLRVSNQPQHF.

This clonotype has at least ten counts. V gene TRBV2 combines with J gene TRBJ1-6; no reliable D call. The CDR3 has 11 amino acids. V was cut by 2 bases and J by 9 bases, with 2 bases left in between. Per the germline V gene, CDR1 is SNHLY and CDR2 is FYNNEI. The CDR3 loop reads CASSEPSPLHF. CDR3 DNA: TGTGCCAGCAGTGAACCTTCACCCCTCCACTTT.

CDR3 sequence (DNA): TGTGCCAGCAGTTTATCTCCCCCGAACACTGAAGCTTTCTTT. Amino acid sequence: CASSLSPPNTEAFF. This chain uses TRBV12-3 or TRBV12-4 with TRBJ1-1; D gene unclear. This CDR3 has 14 residues. Trimming stripped 2 bases from V and 1 base from J, with 8 bases between.

This clonotype was observed a handful of times. The chain links TRBV5-5 to TRBJ1-4, with D tentatively TRBD1 (6 bases). Germline CDR1 and CDR2: SGHKS and YYEKEE (reference sequence). Trimming cost V 4 bases and J 5 bases, with 15 bases left between them. CDR3 length equals 15 residues. The chain's CDR3 is CASSATGNSNEKLFF. The CDR3, as DNA: TGTGCCAGCAGCGCCACAGGGAACTCCAATGAAAAACTGTTTTTT.

This clonotype appeared a few times. The CDR3 region is CASSSVWDRGWEKLFF. Here the CDR3 DNA reads TGTGCCAGCAGCTCAGTCTGGGACAGGGGGTGGGAAAAACTGTTTTTT. This chain connects TRBV7-2 to TRBJ1-4; 11 bases map to TRBD1. The CDR3 is 16 residues long. Germline CDR1 and CDR2: SGHTA and FQGNSA. The V and J ends lost 4 bases and 8 bases, in that order; junction bases with no gene match: 9.

This clonotype was observed once. A much larger clone lies one base from this, so it may be a read error. In DNA form, the CDR3 reads TGTGTCAGCACGACGGGGGATAATGAGCAGTTCTTC. It specifies CVSTTGDNEQFF. The chain links TRBV27 to TRBJ2-1; TRBD2 is a possible D gene (6 bases). The CDR3 extends over 12 amino acids. The germline V gene has CDR1 MNHEY and CDR2 SMNVEV (reference sequence).

A few counts support this clonotype. This rearrangement joins TRBV11-1 to TRBJ2-1; possibly TRBD1 for D (5 bases). Trimming cost V 5 bases and J 5 bases, with 10 bases left between them. The CDR3 contains 13 residues. Germline V gives CDR1 SGHAT, CDR2 FQDESV (reference sequence). The CDR3 region is CASSRGADNEQFF. CDR3 in DNA: TGTGCCAGCAGCCGTGGGGCGGACAATGAGCAGTTCTTC.

The genes are TRBV19 and TRBJ2-4; perhaps TRBD1 as D (5 bases). Trimming removed 4 bases at V and 7 bases at J, with 14 bases between. Germline values: CDR1 LNHDA, CDR2 SQIVND (reference sequence). The CDR3 extends over 14 amino acids. The CDR3 DNA reads TGTGCCAGTAGTAGCCAACAGGTGGTTAACATTCAGTACTTC. Amino acid sequence: CASSSQQVVNIQYF.

This rearrangement joins TRBV6-1 to TRBJ1-6; D is undetermined. Per germline, CDR1 MNHNS and CDR2 SASEGT. V gave up 6 bases and J gave up 14 bases, with 17 bases separating them. The CDR3 totals 13 residues. The CDR3 DNA follows: TGTGCCAGCAGCAGAGACCCGACGGGGTCCCTCCACTTT. This gives the protein CASSRDPTGSLHF.

This clonotype has ten or more counts. The gene calls are TRBV7-2 and TRBJ2-5, with TRBD2 matching 8 bases. V shed 4 bases, J shed 1 base, and the junction held 2 bases outside the gene matches. The germline CDR1 and CDR2 sequences are SGHTA and FQGNSA. The CDR3 has 14 amino acids. The CDR3 nucleotides read TGTGCCAGCAGCTCGGGAGGGTCCCAAGAGACCCAGTACTTC. This sequence encodes CASSSGGSQETQYF.

At least ten counts were recorded for this clonotype. The rearrangement links TRBV28 to TRBJ2-1, with D possibly matching TRBD2 (10 bases). The CDR3 extends over 19 amino acids. V was pared by 5 bases and J by 5 bases, with 28 bases between. Germline V gives CDR1 MDHEN, CDR2 SYDVKM. The CDR3 is CASSGQGWTSGRPHNEQFF. The DNA of the CDR3 is TGTGCCAGCAGTGGACAGGGGTGGACTAGCGGCCGACCCCACAATGAGCAGTTCTTC.

Concerning this clonotype: This may be a read error, as it is one base from a much larger clone. This chain links TRBV27 with TRBJ2-5; 8 bases match TRBD2. The CDR3 totals 16 residues. Germline V lookup: CDR1 MNHEY, CDR2 SMNVEV (reference sequence). As DNA, the CDR3 is TGTGCCAGCAGGCTGACTGGCGGGAGGCCAGAAGAGGCCCAGTACTTC. Translating it yields CASRLTGGRPEEAQYF.

This clonotype was detected only a few times. The chain carries TRBV6-1 and TRBJ1-1; D gene uncertain. CDR3 length: 14 residues. CDR1 is MNHNS and CDR2 is SASEGT in the germline V gene. Trimming removed 6 bases from V and 1 base from J, with 12 bases in between. The CDR3 region is CASRPRAPNTEAFF. In nucleotides, the CDR3 is TGTGCCAGCAGGCCCCGTGCACCGAACACTGAAGCTTTCTTT.

This clonotype occurred many times. V and J are TRBV11-1 and TRBJ1-1; D possibly corresponds to TRBD1 (6 bases). CDR3 length equals 16 residues. Germline V lookup: CDR1 SGHAT, CDR2 FQDESV (reference sequence). The germline V and J ends were trimmed by 3 bases and 1 base, with 15 bases remaining between them. The CDR3, as DNA: TGTGCCAGCAGCTTCCGGAGGGGGGCCGGGAACACTGAAGCTTTCTTT. It translates to CASSFRRGAGNTEAFF.